The 32 T cell receptor beta chains reported below all come from one sample, sequenced in a study of T cell repertoires in cytomegalovirus infection. TCRdb used MiXCR to reprocess the reads, holding one entry per CDR3 protein. The table shows 55,000 to 85,000 distinct CDR3 sequences, with 3% to 4% occurring only once. Sequencing was carried out using PBMCs. All receptors derive from a human donor in good health (CMV status not recorded). Some clones in this sample may be carry-over from other donors' samples.

Of note for this clonotype: A much larger clone sits a single nucleotide away, making a read error possible. V usage is TRBV7-4 and J usage is TRBJ1-1; TRBD1 matches at 7 bases. After removal of 5 bases from V and 11 bases from J, the junction contained 14 bases not matched to a gene. Germline V CDR1 and CDR2: SGHVT, SQSDAQ. The CDR3 sequence is 14 residues long. CDR3 sequence: CASSPEHGQDWAFF. The DNA of the CDR3 is TGTGCCAGCAGCCCGGAACACGGACAGGACTGGGCTTTCTTT.

This clonotype came up many times. The V call is TRBV7-2, the J call TRBJ2-5, with 10 bases lining up with TRBD1. The junction had 7 bases not matched to a gene; V was cut back by 2 bases and J by 4 bases. The germline V gene has CDR1 SGHTA and CDR2 FQGNSA. This CDR3 is built from 16 residues. The CDR3 here is CASSLRGQGHGETQYF. CDR3 nucleotides: TGTGCCAGCAGCTTAAGGGGACAGGGGCACGGAGAGACCCAGTACTTC.

This clonotype was observed at least ten times. The chain is built from TRBV6-6 and TRBJ2-3, with D perhaps matching TRBD2 (5 bases). Germline assignment: CDR1 MNHNY and CDR2 SVGAGI (reference sequence). This CDR3 comprises 15 residues. Trimming removed 6 bases at V and 2 bases at J, with 15 bases between. In DNA form, the CDR3 reads TGTGCCAGCAGGGACTCACGTATGGTCACAGATACGCAGTATTTT. Translation: CASRDSRMVTDTQYF.

The sample holds many counts of this clonotype. The chain links TRBV6-1 to TRBJ2-7, with 10 bases matching TRBD2. The length of the CDR3 is 20 residues. CDR1 is MNHNS, CDR2 SASEGT, per germline. After removal of 5 bases from V and 0 bases from J, the junction contained 19 bases not matched to a gene. The CDR3 loop is CASSTSSGRKDGWISYEQYF. In DNA, the CDR3 is TGTGCCAGCAGTACGTCTAGCGGGAGAAAAGATGGTTGGATCTCCTACGAGCAGTACTTC.

This clonotype occurred many times. The chain has TRBV28 and TRBJ2-5, with TRBD2 matching over 7 bases. The V gene end was trimmed by 6 bases and the J gene end by 2 bases; junction bases not matched to a gene: 12. The CDR3 loop spans 16 amino acids. CDR1 and CDR2 (germline): MDHEN, SYDVKM. The CDR3 DNA reads TGTGCCAGCAGCCGATCCGGGACTACCCTACAAGAGACCCAGTACTTC. It codes for CASSRSGTTLQETQYF.

Many counts were recorded for this clonotype. J is TRBJ1-5 and V is TRBV7-2; 7 bases map to TRBD1. This CDR3 comprises 15 residues. V lost 1 base and J lost 3; bases outside the gene matches: 3. In germline, CDR1 is SGHTA, CDR2 FQGNSA. This chain's CDR3 is CASSLETGINQPQHF. In DNA, the CDR3 is TGTGCCAGCAGCTTAGAGACAGGGATCAATCAGCCCCAGCATTTT.

This clonotype was counted many times. The gene calls are TRBV7-2 and TRBJ2-1; 8 bases align to TRBD2. This CDR3 has 15 amino acids. V gave up 3 bases and J gave up 12 bases; unmatched junction bases: 13. Germline CDR1 reads SGHTA; CDR2 reads FQGNSA. Written as DNA, the CDR3 is TGTGCCAGCAGCTTGGTAGCGGGCCACGGGGGGGGGCAGTTCTTC. Residues: CASSLVAGHGGGQFF.

This clonotype was counted ten times or more. The chain combines TRBV6-2 or TRBV6-3 with TRBJ2-1; 8 positions match TRBD2. Germline V gene lookup returns CDR1 MNHEY and CDR2 SVGEGT. V trimming: 2 bases; J trimming: 2 bases; junction bases outside the gene matches: 2. The CDR3 runs to 15 residues. This CDR3 is CASSYEREPYNEQFF. The CDR3 DNA reads as TGTGCCAGCAGTTACGAGCGGGAGCCCTACAATGAGCAGTTCTTC.

This clonotype occurred many times. The chain joins TRBV7-9 to TRBJ1-1; D possibly corresponds to TRBD1 (5 bases). Germline CDR1 SEHNR, CDR2 FQNEAQ (reference sequence). The CDR3 runs 13 residues. V lost 7 bases and J lost 11, with 20 bases in between. The CDR3 DNA is TGTGCCAGCAACCAAGGTGGCGGGACTCGGGCTTTCTTT. It translates to CASNQGGGTRAFF.

The sample holds many counts of this clonotype. At one of its ends the junction is not consistent with the germline gene, which may arise from a read error. The rearrangement uses TRBV7-2 and TRBJ2-5; D not resolved. Germline assignment: CDR1 SGHTA and CDR2 FQGNSA. This CDR3 is built from 12 residues. CDR3 bases: TGTGCCAGCAGCAACCCCCAAGAGGCCCAGTACTTC. Translating gives CASSNPQEAQYF. Looking up the rest from reference TRBV7-2 and TRBJ2-5 gives the full variable domain: GAGVSQSPSNKVTEKGKDVELRCDPISGHTALYWYRQSLGQGLEFLIYFQGNSAPDKSGLPSDRFSAERTGGSVSTLTIQRTQQEDSAVYLCASSNPQEAQYFGPGTRLLVL.

Ten or more counts support this clonotype. The chain joins TRBV7-2 to TRBJ2-2; TRBD1 agrees at 9 bases. The CDR3 is made up of 16 amino acids. Trimming at V came to 6 bases and at J to 2 bases, leaving 7 bases not matched to a gene. CDR1 and CDR2 (germline): SGHTA, FQGNSA. The CDR3 here is CASRGSGQGNTGELFF. CDR3 DNA: TGTGCCAGCAGGGGTTCGGGACAGGGAAACACCGGGGAGCTGTTTTTT.

This clonotype has at least ten counts. V usage is TRBV19 and J usage is TRBJ2-3; possibly TRBD1 for D (5 bases). Trimming removed 3 bases at V and 0 bases at J, with 10 bases between. Germline-derived CDR1 and CDR2 are LNHDA and SQIVND (reference sequence). The CDR3 loop spans 15 amino acids. CDR3 sequence (DNA): TGTGCCAGTAGTATGGGGCTCACTAGCACAGATACGCAGTATTTT. This sequence encodes CASSMGLTSTDTQYF.

This clonotype occurred many times. This sequence joins TRBV7-2 and TRBJ1-5, with D maybe TRBD1 (5 bases). Trimming left V 0 bases short and J 4 bases short, with 10 bases between. The CDR3 sequence is 15 residues long. Germline CDR1 is SGHTA and CDR2 is FQGNSA. The CDR3 here is CASSLAGGRNQPQHF. DNA of the CDR3: TGTGCCAGCAGCTTAGCGGGGGGGAGGAATCAGCCCCAGCATTTT.

At least ten counts were recorded for this clonotype. The J gene is TRBJ1-1, the V gene TRBV29-1; D ambiguous. Per the germline V gene, CDR1 is SQVTM and CDR2 is ANQGSEA. The V end was cut by 4 bases, the J end by 1 base, with 10 bases between. The CDR3 has 13 amino acids. CDR3 nucleotide sequence: TGCAGCGTTGCGATCCGGAAGAACACTGAAGCTTTCTTT. Translation gives CSVAIRKNTEAFF.

This clonotype appeared many times. The gene calls are TRBV7-6 and TRBJ2-7; the match to TRBD2 covers 10 bases. V shed 1 base and J 5 bases; nucleotides not matched to a gene: 5. The CDR3 contains 15 residues. Germline CDR1 SGHVS, CDR2 FNYEAQ. DNA of the CDR3: TGTGCCAGCAGCTTAGGTCCTAGCGGGGGCAACGAGCAGTACTTC. Translating gives CASSLGPSGGNEQYF.

This clonotype has at least ten counts. The V and J genes are TRBV7-2 and TRBJ2-7, with D hard to call. From germline, CDR1 is SGHTA and CDR2 FQGNSA. V lost 5 bases, J lost 5 bases, and 10 bases lay in between. The CDR3 contains 12 residues. This chain's CDR3 is CASSKDPNEQYF. In nucleotides, the CDR3 is TGTGCCAGCAGCAAAGACCCGAACGAGCAGTACTTC.

This clonotype has at least ten counts. The rearrangement uses TRBV6-2 or TRBV6-3 and TRBJ2-2, with D perhaps TRBD2 (5 bases). Trimming removed 5 bases at V and 5 bases at J, with 12 bases between. Germline CDR1 is MNHEY and CDR2 is SVGEGT. The CDR3 extends over 14 amino acids. The CDR3 DNA follows: TGTGCCAGCAGTATTATAGGCGGGACCGGGGAGCTGTTTTTT. Its translation: CASSIIGGTGELFF.

This clonotype came up many times. The V gene is TRBV5-4, the J gene TRBJ2-3, with D unclear. CDR1 and CDR2 from the germline V gene are SGHNT and YYREEE (reference sequence). The CDR3 extends over 13 amino acids. Deletions cut 4 bases from V and 7 bases from J, with 13 bases between. CDR3 in amino acids: CASSPDGLYTQYF. CDR3 in DNA: TGTGCCAGCAGCCCGGACGGTCTGTATACGCAGTATTTT.

This clonotype came up many times. The V call is TRBV18, the J call TRBJ1-6; maybe TRBD1 (6 bases). The CDR3 extends over 15 amino acids. Per germline, CDR1 KGHSH and CDR2 LQKENI. Trimming left V 1 base short and J 10 bases short, with 14 bases between. The chain's CDR3 is CASSPLSQGRSPLHF. The CDR3 DNA follows: TGTGCCAGCTCACCACTATCACAGGGTCGGTCACCCCTCCACTTT.

This clonotype was seen repeatedly, ten times or more. This CDR3 reads CASSGGQVRTDTQYF. The CDR3 DNA reads as TGTGCCAGCAGCGGGGGACAGGTTAGGACAGATACGCAGTATTTT. The rearrangement links TRBV7-2 to TRBJ2-3; 8 bases are a match to TRBD1. The length of the CDR3 is 15 residues. Trimming at V came to 5 bases and at J to 3 bases, leaving 7 bases not matched to a gene. CDR1 is SGHTA, CDR2 FQGNSA, per germline.

This clonotype appeared many times. The CDR3 DNA sequence: TGTGCCAGCAGCTACGCGCCGCACGGGGTGGGGTCCGAAAAACTGTTTTTT. Protein: CASSYAPHGVGSEKLFF. The genes are TRBV7-2 and TRBJ1-4; D is ambiguous. The ends were cut back, 4 bases at V and 8 bases at J, with 23 bases in the middle. The germline V gene has CDR1 SGHTA and CDR2 FQGNSA. The CDR3 extends over 17 amino acids.

This clonotype was recorded at least ten times. The J gene is TRBJ1-1, the V gene TRBV29-1; 8 bases agree with TRBD1. V lost 7 bases to trimming and J lost 3 bases; unmatched junction nucleotides: 7. The CDR3 loop spans 13 amino acids. CDR1 and CDR2 (germline): SQVTM, ANQGSEA. CDR3 nucleotide sequence: TGCAGCGGCCAGGGGGCCTGGGACACTGAAGCTTTCTTT. Protein product: CSGQGAWDTEAFF.

This clonotype has at least ten counts. J is TRBJ2-6 and V is TRBV7-9; 7 positions agree with TRBD1. J gave up 1 base and V 5 bases, and 8 bases lay outside the gene matches. CDR1 is SEHNR and CDR2 is FQNEAQ in the germline V gene (reference sequence). This CDR3 spans 17 amino acids. This CDR3 reads CASSPQRQGSGANVLTF. The CDR3 coding sequence is TGTGCCAGCAGCCCGCAGAGACAGGGTTCTGGGGCCAACGTCCTGACTTTC.

The sample holds many counts of this clonotype. The rearrangement joins TRBV7-9 to TRBJ2-5; a possible D gene is TRBD1 (6 bases). Trimming cost V 4 bases and J 2 bases, with 14 bases left between them. This CDR3 is 15 amino acids long. The germline V gene encodes CDR1 SEHNR and CDR2 FQNEAQ (reference sequence). CDR3 nucleotides: TGTGCCAGCAGCTCCGGACAGACCACGCAAGAGACCCAGTACTTC. Amino acids: CASSSGQTTQETQYF. The whole variable domain, filled in from reference TRBV7-9 and TRBJ2-5, reads DTGVSQNPRHKITKRGQNVTFRCDPISEHNRLYWYRQTLGQGPEFLTYFQNEAQLEKSRLLSDRFSAERPKGSFSTLEIQRTEQGDSAMYLCASSSGQTTQETQYFGPGTRLLVL.

Many counts were recorded for this clonotype. V is TRBV19 and J is TRBJ2-3; unclear D gene. The CDR3 spans 13 residues. Germline-derived CDR1 and CDR2 are LNHDA and SQIVND (reference sequence). V lost 5 bases and J lost 3, with 9 bases in between. The CDR3 protein is CASSSIVTDTQYF. In DNA form, the CDR3 reads TGTGCCAGTAGTTCGATAGTGACAGATACGCAGTATTTT. Full variable domain (rest looked up from reference TRBV19 and TRBJ2-3): DGGITQSPKYLFRKEGQNVTLSCEQNLNHDAMYWYRQDPGQGLRLIYYSQIVNDFQKGDIAEGYSVSREKKESFPLTVTSAQKNPTAFYLCASSSIVTDTQYFGPGTRLTVL.

There are many counts of this clonotype. This chain uses TRBV28 with TRBJ1-5; D is ambiguous. Trimming removed 8 bases at V and 3 bases at J, with 14 bases between. CDR1 is MDHEN and CDR2 is SYDVKM in the germline V gene. CDR3 length equals 14 residues. DNA for the CDR3: TGTGCCAGCCGAAGGCAGGTATTCAATCAGCCCCAGCATTTT. Translating it yields CASRRQVFNQPQHF.

Here the CDR3 reads CASSTGQGRTDTQYF. The DNA for the CDR3 is TGTGCCAGCAGCACGGGGCAGGGGAGGACAGATACGCAGTATTTT. The chain is built from TRBV7-8 and TRBJ2-3; either TRBD1 or TRBD2 may fit D (6 bases each). CDR1 is SGHVS and CDR2 is FQNEAQ in the germline V gene. V was shortened by 5 bases and J by 3 bases, with 15 bases between the two germline ends. CDR3 length equals 15 residues.

This clonotype was observed many times. The chain joins TRBV28 to TRBJ2-3, with TRBD2 matching 8 bases. V lost 7 bases and J lost 2; bases outside the gene matches: 8. Looked up from germline, CDR1 is MDHEN and CDR2 is SYDVKM. The CDR3 consists of 15 residues. Here the CDR3 reads CASTLAGAPTDTQYF. DNA of the CDR3: TGTGCCAGCACTCTAGCGGGTGCCCCCACAGATACGCAGTATTTT.

This clonotype was found many times. This chain links TRBV7-2 with TRBJ1-1; no reliable D call. The CDR3 sequence is 14 residues long. The V end lost 7 bases, the J end lost 2 bases, and 14 bases lay between the germline ends. Germline V lookup: CDR1 SGHTA, CDR2 FQGNSA. The CDR3 protein is CASTPDPLNTEAFF. The CDR3 DNA reads TGTGCCAGCACCCCAGACCCCCTTAACACTGAAGCTTTCTTT.

This clonotype was seen many times. The chain is built from TRBV7-2 and TRBJ1-1, with D unclear. The CDR3 extends over 17 amino acids. With 0 bases removed from V and 2 bases from J, the gap between germline ends came to 16 bases. Germline-derived CDR1 and CDR2 are SGHTA and FQGNSA. CDR3 region: CASSLAQNLRANTEAFF. In DNA, the CDR3 is TGTGCCAGCAGCTTAGCGCAGAATTTACGGGCTAACACTGAAGCTTTCTTT. Full variable domain (missing parts from reference TRBV7-2 and TRBJ1-1): GAGVSQSPSNKVTEKGKDVELRCDPISGHTALYWYRQSLGQGLEFLIYFQGNSAPDKSGLPSDRFSAERTGGSVSTLTIQRTQQEDSAVYLCASSLAQNLRANTEAFFGQGTRLTVV.

This clonotype was seen many times. The CDR3 DNA reads TGTGCCAGCAGCTTAAGCAACGCTCGGGAGGGTTACGAGCAGTACTTC. Its protein is CASSLSNAREGYEQYF. The chain couples TRBV7-2 to TRBJ2-7; 8 bases are shared with TRBD2. The CDR3 spans 16 residues. The V segment lost 2 bases and the J segment 4 bases; nucleotides outside the gene matches: 10. The V gene's germline CDR1 is SGHTA and CDR2 FQGNSA.

There are many counts of this clonotype. The V gene is TRBV7-2, the J gene TRBJ2-3; no clear D. The length of the CDR3 is 12 residues. Trimming removed 4 bases at V and 5 bases at J, with 7 bases between. The germline CDR1 and CDR2 sequences are SGHTA and FQGNSA. The CDR3 reads CASSSRRDTQYF. The CDR3 nucleotides are TGTGCCAGCAGCTCTCGAAGAGATACGCAGTATTTT. The full variable domain, its missing parts supplied by reference TRBV7-2 and TRBJ2-3, is GAGVSQSPSNKVTEKGKDVELRCDPISGHTALYWYRQSLGQGLEFLIYFQGNSAPDKSGLPSDRFSAERTGGSVSTLTIQRTQQEDSAVYLCASSSRRDTQYFGPGTRLTVL.